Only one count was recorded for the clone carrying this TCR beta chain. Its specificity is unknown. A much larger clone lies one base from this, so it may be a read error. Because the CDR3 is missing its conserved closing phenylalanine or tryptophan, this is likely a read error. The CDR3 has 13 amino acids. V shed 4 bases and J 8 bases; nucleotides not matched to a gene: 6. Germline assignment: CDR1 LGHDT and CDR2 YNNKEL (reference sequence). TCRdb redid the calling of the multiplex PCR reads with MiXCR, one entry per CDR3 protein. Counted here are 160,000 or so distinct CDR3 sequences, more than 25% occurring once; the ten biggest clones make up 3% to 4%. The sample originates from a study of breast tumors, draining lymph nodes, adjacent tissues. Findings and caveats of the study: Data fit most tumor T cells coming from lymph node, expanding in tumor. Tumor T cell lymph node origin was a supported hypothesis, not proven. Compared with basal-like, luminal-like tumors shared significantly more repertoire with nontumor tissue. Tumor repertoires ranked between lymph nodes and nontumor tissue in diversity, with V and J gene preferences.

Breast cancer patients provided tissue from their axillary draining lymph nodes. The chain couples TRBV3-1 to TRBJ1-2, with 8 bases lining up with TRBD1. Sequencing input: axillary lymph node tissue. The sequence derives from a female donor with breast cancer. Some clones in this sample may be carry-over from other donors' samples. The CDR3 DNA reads TGTGCCAGCAGCCGCGGACAGGGAAGGGGCTACACCCTC. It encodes CASSRGQGRGYTL.